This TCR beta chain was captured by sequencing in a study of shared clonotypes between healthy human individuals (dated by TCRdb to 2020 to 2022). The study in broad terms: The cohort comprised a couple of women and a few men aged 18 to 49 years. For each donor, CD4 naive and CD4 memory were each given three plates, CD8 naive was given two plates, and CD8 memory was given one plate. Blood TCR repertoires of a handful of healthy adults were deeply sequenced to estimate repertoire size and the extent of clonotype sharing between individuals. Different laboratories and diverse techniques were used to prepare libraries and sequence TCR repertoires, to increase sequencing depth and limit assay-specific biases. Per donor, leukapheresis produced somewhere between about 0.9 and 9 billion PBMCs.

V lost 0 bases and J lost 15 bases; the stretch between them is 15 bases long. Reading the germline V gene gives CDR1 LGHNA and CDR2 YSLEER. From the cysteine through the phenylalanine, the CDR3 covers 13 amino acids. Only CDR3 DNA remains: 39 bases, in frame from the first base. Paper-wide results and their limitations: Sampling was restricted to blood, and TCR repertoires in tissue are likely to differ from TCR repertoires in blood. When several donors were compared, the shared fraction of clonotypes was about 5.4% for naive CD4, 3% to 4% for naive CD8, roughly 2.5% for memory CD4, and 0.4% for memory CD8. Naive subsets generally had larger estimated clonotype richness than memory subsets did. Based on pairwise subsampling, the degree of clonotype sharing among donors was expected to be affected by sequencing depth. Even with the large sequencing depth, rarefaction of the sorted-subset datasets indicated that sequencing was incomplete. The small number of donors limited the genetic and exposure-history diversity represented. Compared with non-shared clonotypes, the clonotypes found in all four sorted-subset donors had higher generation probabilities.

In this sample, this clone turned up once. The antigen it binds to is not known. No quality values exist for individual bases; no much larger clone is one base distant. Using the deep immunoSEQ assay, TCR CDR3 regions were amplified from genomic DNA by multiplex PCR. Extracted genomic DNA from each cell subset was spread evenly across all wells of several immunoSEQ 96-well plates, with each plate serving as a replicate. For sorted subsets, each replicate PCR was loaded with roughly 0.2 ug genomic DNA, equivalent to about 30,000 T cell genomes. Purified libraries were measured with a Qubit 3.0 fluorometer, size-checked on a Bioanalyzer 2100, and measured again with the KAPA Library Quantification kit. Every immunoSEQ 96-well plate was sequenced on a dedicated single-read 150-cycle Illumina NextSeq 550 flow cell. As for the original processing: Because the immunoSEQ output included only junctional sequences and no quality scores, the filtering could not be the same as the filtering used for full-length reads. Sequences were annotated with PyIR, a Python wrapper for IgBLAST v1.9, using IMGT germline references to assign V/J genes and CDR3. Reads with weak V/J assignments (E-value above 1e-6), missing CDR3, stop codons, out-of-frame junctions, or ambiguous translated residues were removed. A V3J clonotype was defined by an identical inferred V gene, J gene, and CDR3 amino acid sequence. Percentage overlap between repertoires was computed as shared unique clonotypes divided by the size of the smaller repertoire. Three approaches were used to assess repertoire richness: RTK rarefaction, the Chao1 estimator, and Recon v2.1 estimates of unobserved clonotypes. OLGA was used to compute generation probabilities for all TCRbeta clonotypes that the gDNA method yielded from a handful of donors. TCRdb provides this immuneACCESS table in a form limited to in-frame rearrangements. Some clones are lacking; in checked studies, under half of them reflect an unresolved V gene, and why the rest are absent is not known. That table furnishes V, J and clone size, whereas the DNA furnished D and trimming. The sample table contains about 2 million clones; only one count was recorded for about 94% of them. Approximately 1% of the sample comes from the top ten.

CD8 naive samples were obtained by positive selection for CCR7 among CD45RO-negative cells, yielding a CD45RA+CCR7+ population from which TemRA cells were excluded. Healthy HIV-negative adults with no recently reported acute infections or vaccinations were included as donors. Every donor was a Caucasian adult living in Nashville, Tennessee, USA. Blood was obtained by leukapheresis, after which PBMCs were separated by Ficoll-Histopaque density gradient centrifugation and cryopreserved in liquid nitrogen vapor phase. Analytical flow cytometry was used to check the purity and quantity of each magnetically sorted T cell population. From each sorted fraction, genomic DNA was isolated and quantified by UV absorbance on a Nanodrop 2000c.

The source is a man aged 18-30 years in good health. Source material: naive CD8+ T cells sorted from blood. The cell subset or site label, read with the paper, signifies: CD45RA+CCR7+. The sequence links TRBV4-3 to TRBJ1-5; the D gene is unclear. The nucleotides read TGCGCCAGCAGCCAAGATGTTGGCAGCCCGCTGCATTTT. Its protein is CASSQDVGSPLHF.